The 16 T cell receptor beta chains reported below all come from one sample, sequenced in a study of T cell responses to AZD1222 COVID-19 vaccine. Produced via immunoSEQ multiplex PCR; TCRdb's table is partial and in-frame only. The sample includes 95,000 to 150,000 clones, under 85% of them seen just once. Material: peripheral blood, obtained on day 0 of AZD1222 vaccination. These receptors all come from an adult in good health.

The rearrangement links TRBV28 to TRBJ2-3, with TRBD2 matching over 9 bases. The CDR3 extends over 14 amino acids. Looked up from germline, CDR1 is MDHEN and CDR2 is SYDVKM. Losses at the gene ends were 3 bases for V and 5 bases for J; bases not matched to a gene: 3. The CDR3 nucleotides are TGTGCCAGCAGTTTGTTAGCGGGGGTAGATACGCAGTATTTT. Translation gives CASSLLAGVDTQYF.

The CDR3 loop reads CASSMGSHTGELFF. CDR3 nucleotides: TGTGCCAGTAGTATGGGAAGCCACACCGGGGAGCTGTTTTTT. This rearrangement joins TRBV19 to TRBJ2-2, with D unresolved. Trimming cost V 3 bases and J 3 bases, with 8 bases left between them. The CDR3 contains 14 residues. CDR1 is LNHDA, CDR2 SQIVND, per germline (reference sequence).

The chain links TRBV11-3 to TRBJ2-7; D gene unclear. CDR1 is SGHNT and CDR2 is YENEEA in the germline V gene. Trimming removed 0 bases from V and 4 bases from J, with 10 bases in between. There are 14 residues in the CDR3. The CDR3, as DNA: TGTGCCAGCAGCTTAGAGGTAACAGAGTACGAGCAGTACTTC. Amino acid sequence: CASSLEVTEYEQYF. The full variable domain, with the rest looked up from reference TRBV11-3 and TRBJ2-7, is EAGVVQSPRYKIIEKKQPVAFWCNPISGHNTLYWYLQNLGQGPELLIRYENEEAVDDSQLPKDRFSAERLKGVDSTLKIQPAELGDSAVYLCASSLEVTEYEQYFGPGTRLTVT.

The chain is built from TRBV11-2 and TRBJ1-2; 7 positions agree with TRBD1. V dropped 1 base and J dropped 4; count of bases not matched to a gene: 3. Germline-derived CDR1 and CDR2 are SGHAT and FQNNGV. The CDR3 runs 14 residues. CDR3 protein: CASSLGAGGYGYTF. CDR3 nucleotides: TGTGCCAGCAGCTTAGGTGCAGGGGGCTATGGCTACACCTTC. The full variable domain, its missing parts supplied by reference TRBV11-2 and TRBJ1-2, is EAGVAQSPRYKIIEKRQSVAFWCNPISGHATLYWYQQILGQGPKLLIQFQNNGVVDDSQLPKDRFSAERLKGVDSTLKIQPAKLEDSAVYLCASSLGAGGYGYTFGSGTRLTVV.

The V and J genes are TRBV6-5 and TRBJ1-1; 8 positions match TRBD1. There are 14 residues in the CDR3. Per the germline V gene, CDR1 is MNHEY and CDR2 is SVGAGI. J gave up 5 bases and V 6 bases, and 8 bases lay outside the gene matches. The CDR3 DNA follows: TGTGCCAGCAGGCAACAGGGGGGATGGACTGAAGCTTTCTTT. Protein sequence: CASRQQGGWTEAFF.

DNA for the CDR3: TGTGCCAGCAGCCCGACAGGGGGGGCTAGCACAGATACGCAGTATTTT. Protein product: CASSPTGGASTDTQYF. The chain joins TRBV7-2 to TRBJ2-3; 9 nucleotides agree with TRBD1. V was clipped by 5 bases and J by 0 bases; unmatched bases: 6. Germline V gives CDR1 SGHTA, CDR2 FQGNSA. This CDR3 comprises 16 residues.

This clone showed up just a few times. The chain carries TRBV27 and TRBJ2-7; 9 bases line up with TRBD1. CDR1 and CDR2 from the germline V gene are MNHEY and SMNVEV (reference sequence). Unmatched junction bases numbered 8, after V lost 4 bases and J lost 1 base. This CDR3 contains 16 residues. As DNA, the CDR3 is TGTGCCAGCAGTTCCTACAGGGGGCGGGGGTCCTACGAGCAGTACTTC. The encoded protein is CASSSYRGRGSYEQYF.

The rearrangement uses TRBV5-1 and TRBJ1-2; TRBD1 matches 7 bases. Germline-derived CDR1 and CDR2 are SGHRS and YFSETQ. V trimming: 4 bases; J trimming: 8 bases; junction bases outside the gene matches: 11. The CDR3 has 14 residues. CDR3 loop: CASSHNQGGEGYTF. The CDR3 region has the DNA TGCGCCAGCAGCCATAACCAGGGGGGTGAGGGCTACACCTTC.

A single count supports this clone. V is TRBV7-9 and J is TRBJ1-1; TRBD1 matches at 8 bases. Trimming removed 5 bases from V and 7 bases from J; junction bases left unmatched: 9. This CDR3 comprises 14 residues. Germline CDR1 and CDR2: SEHNR and FQNEAQ (reference sequence). CDR3 in amino acids: CASSLVRQGNEAFF. DNA for the CDR3: TGTGCCAGCAGCCTCGTCCGACAGGGGAATGAAGCTTTCTTT.

V is TRBV7-8 and J is TRBJ2-5; D gene uncertain. CDR1 and CDR2 (germline): SGHVS, FQNEAQ. The ends were cut back, 4 bases at V and 1 base at J, with 16 bases in the middle. This CDR3 spans 16 amino acids. CDR3 amino acids: CASSSPSSPPQETQYF. In DNA form, the CDR3 reads TGTGCCAGCAGCTCCCCATCTTCCCCCCCCCAAGAGACCCAGTACTTC.

This clone has more than one count but fewer than ten. V and J are TRBV24-1 and TRBJ2-7, with D tentatively TRBD1 (6 bases). This CDR3 is built from 16 residues. From germline, CDR1 is KGHDR and CDR2 SFDVKD. Trimming pared 5 bases from V and 6 bases from J, leaving 22 bases between. CDR3 sequence: CATSAKPGHWVGEQYF. The CDR3 DNA reads TGTGCCACCAGTGCAAAACCGGGACATTGGGTAGGCGAGCAGTACTTC.

The rearrangement links TRBV3-1 (or the pseudogene TRBV3-2) to TRBJ1-1, with a possible D match to TRBD1 (5 bases). This CDR3 comprises 17 residues. Germline-derived CDR1 and CDR2 are LGHDT and YNNKEL (reference sequence). The V end lost 4 bases, the J end lost 1 base, and 19 bases lay between the germline ends. DNA for the CDR3: TGTGCCAGCAGCCCGACCGACCGGGGCATTAGGAACACTGAAGCTTTCTTT. Translating it yields CASSPTDRGIRNTEAFF.

The chain employs TRBV27 and TRBJ1-5; 8 nucleotides line up with TRBD1. The junction had 7 bases not matched to a gene; V was cut back by 6 bases and J by 0 bases. CDR1 and CDR2 (germline): MNHEY, SMNVEV (reference sequence). This CDR3 contains 16 residues. In DNA form, the CDR3 reads TGTGCCAGCAGCCTACAGGGGGGTTATAGCAATCAGCCCCAGCATTTT. This codes for CASSLQGGYSNQPQHF.

The rearrangement links TRBV27 to TRBJ2-5; 7 bases agree with TRBD1. In germline, CDR1 is MNHEY, CDR2 SMNVEV (reference sequence). After removal of 3 bases from V and 7 bases from J, the junction contained 5 bases not matched to a gene. The CDR3 is 13 amino acids. The CDR3: CASSLTGLGTQYF. CDR3 DNA sequence: TGTGCCAGCAGTTTGACAGGGCTCGGGACCCAGTACTTC.

The genes are TRBV5-3 and TRBJ1-5; possibly TRBD1 for D (5 bases). TRBV5-3 is designated an ORF whose function remains uncertain. V shed 9 bases and J shed 8 bases, with 21 bases lying between them. This CDR3 comprises 14 residues. The CDR3 sequence: CATPGGGCKKPQHF. DNA of the CDR3: TGTGCCACCCCGGGGGGAGGTTGTAAGAAGCCCCAGCATTTT.

The gene calls are TRBV5-4 and TRBJ1-2, with unresolved D. Germline V lookup: CDR1 SGHNT, CDR2 YYREEE (reference sequence). The CDR3 runs 15 residues. Between the trimmed V and J ends, which lost 3 bases and 8 bases, there was a span of 20 bases. The CDR3 DNA reads as TGTGCCAGCAGCTCGGGCCCCGGTCTTGCGGAGGGCTACACCTTC. This translates into CASSSGPGLAEGYTF.